One sample yielded the 30 T cell receptor beta chains listed below, sequenced in a study of CD8 T cells in ankylosing spondylitis. Whole-study results and caveats: What appeared characteristic of ankylosing spondylitis blood was a TCR beta motif of several highly homologous variants.

No cognate antigen is known for these TCRs. Each CDR3 protein gets one entry after TCRdb re-called the 5' RACE reads with MiXCR. The sample includes under 250,000 distinct CDR3 sequences, 5.5% to 7.5% of them seen just once. The material sequenced was blood, either unsorted or a sorted T cell fraction (not recorded which). The origin of the receptors is a male donor with ankylosing spondylitis.

The chain is built from TRBV4-1 and TRBJ1-5; 7 bases are a match to TRBD1. CDR3 length: 14 residues. Germline assignment: CDR1 MGHRA and CDR2 YSYEKL. Losses at the gene ends were 1 base for V and 5 bases for J; bases not matched to a gene: 2. CDR3 sequence reads: CASSQGQGYQPQHF. CDR3 nucleotides: TGCGCCAGCAGCCAAGGACAGGGATATCAGCCCCAGCATTTT.

The rearrangement uses TRBV7-8 and TRBJ1-4, with 9 bases lining up with TRBD1. CDR1 is SGHVS and CDR2 is FQNEAQ in the germline V gene. J was trimmed by 8 bases and V by 3 bases; bases with no gene match: 10. This CDR3 is built from 16 residues. In nucleotides, the CDR3 is TGTGCCAGCAGCTTCCTTAGTGGGACAGGGAGAGAAAAACTGTTTTTT. Its protein product is CASSFLSGTGREKLFF.

This clonotype was found many times. V usage is TRBV6-1 and J usage is TRBJ1-4, with TRBD1 identical over 8 bases. CDR3 size: 14 residues. V shed 6 bases, J shed 3 bases, and the junction held 3 bases outside the gene matches. The germline V gene has CDR1 MNHNS and CDR2 SASEGT. The CDR3 spells CASRQQGANEKLFF. CDR3 DNA sequence: TGTGCCAGCAGGCAACAGGGGGCTAATGAAAAACTGTTTTTT.

J is TRBJ2-1 and V is TRBV11-2, with 7 bases aligning to TRBD2. The CDR3 has 16 residues. V shed 2 bases and J 0 bases; nucleotides not matched to a gene: 4. Germline V gene sequence: CDR1 SGHAT, CDR2 FQNNGV. Written as DNA, the CDR3 is TGTGCCAGCAGCTTATACGGGAGGAGCTCCTACAATGAGCAGTTCTTC. Translation: CASSLYGRSSYNEQFF.

This clonotype appeared many times. The J gene is TRBJ2-3, the V gene TRBV7-9; D may correspond to TRBD1 or TRBD2 (5 bases each). The CDR3 has 15 residues. Germline assignment: CDR1 SEHNR and CDR2 FQNEAQ (reference sequence). Deletions cut 2 bases from V and 0 bases from J, with 9 bases between. For the CDR3, the DNA is TGTGCCAGCAGCTTAAGGGACGATAGCACAGATACGCAGTATTTT. Protein: CASSLRDDSTDTQYF.

This clonotype was counted ten times or more. The chain has TRBV5-1 and TRBJ1-2, with D unresolved. The CDR3 consists of 11 residues. The germline V gene has CDR1 SGHRS and CDR2 YFSETQ. Trimming removed 0 bases at V and 8 bases at J, with 5 bases between. The CDR3 DNA reads TGCGCCAGCAGCTTGGGTAGCGGCTACACCTTC. Its translation is CASSLGSGYTF.

This clonotype showed up many times. This CDR3 reads CASSLEGGNSPLHF. As DNA, the CDR3 is TGTGCCAGCAGCTTAGAGGGGGGGAACTCACCCCTCCACTTT. The V gene is TRBV13, the J gene TRBJ1-6; possibly TRBD1 for D (6 bases). Trimming pared 1 base from V and 10 bases from J, leaving 11 bases between. Germline V gene data show CDR1 as PRHDT and CDR2 as FYEKMQ (reference sequence). There are 14 residues in the CDR3.

This clonotype was seen ten or more times. This chain connects TRBV20-1 to TRBJ2-7; 8 nucleotides match TRBD1. The CDR3 runs 13 residues. Germline V CDR1 and CDR2: DFQATT, SNEGSKA (reference sequence). The V gene end was trimmed by 6 bases and the J gene end by 4 bases; junction bases not matched to a gene: 8. The CDR3 nucleotides are TGCAGTGCGTGGACAGGGTTGGGGTACGAGCAGTACTTC. Amino acids: CSAWTGLGYEQYF.

Note on this clonotype: The junction and the germline gene differ at one end; a read error may be behind it. The chain has TRBV9 and TRBJ2-1; 9 bases map to TRBD2. Germline values: CDR1 SGDLS, CDR2 YYNGEE. CDR3 size: 15 residues. The CDR3 DNA reads as TGTGCCAGCAGCGCGGCGGCAGGCCCGACTAGCGGTTCGTTTTTC. Translating gives CASSAAAGPTSGSFF.

Worth noting for this clonotype: Given a much more abundant clone one base away, this may be a read error. This chain joins TRBV28 and TRBJ2-7; D uncertain. V was cut by 3 bases and J by 4 bases, with 25 bases left in between. The germline gives CDR1 MDHEN, CDR2 SYDVKM. The CDR3 runs to 18 residues. For the CDR3, the DNA is TGTGCCAGCAGTTTTGGGTCCCTGTCGTCGGTGCGCCCATACGAGCAGTACTTC. Its translation: CASSFGSLSSVRPYEQYF.

This clonotype was observed a few times. The chain combines TRBV4-3 with TRBJ2-5, with 11 bases fitting TRBD1. The CDR3 consists of 19 residues. The junction had 17 bases not matched to a gene; V was cut back by 4 bases and J by 4 bases. The V gene's germline CDR1 is LGHNA and CDR2 YSLEER. DNA of the CDR3: TGCGCCAGCAGCCGCAACTTCGGGACAGGGGGGCCGAGAAGAGAGACCCAGTACTTC. Translated: CASSRNFGTGGPRRETQYF.

There are many counts of this clonotype. The chain recombines TRBV6-5 with TRBJ2-7; 8 bases line up with TRBD1. V lost 4 bases and J lost 3; bases outside the gene matches: 5. CDR3 length equals 14 residues. Germline-derived CDR1 and CDR2 are MNHEY and SVGAGI. CDR3 amino acids: CASSFGTGYYEQYF. The CDR3 nucleotides are TGTGCCAGCAGTTTCGGGACAGGCTACTACGAGCAGTACTTC.

This clonotype has a count of ten or more. As DNA, the CDR3 is TGTGCCAGCAGCACCACAGGGGACGAGCAGTACTTC. Translating gives CASSTTGDEQYF. V is TRBV27 and J is TRBJ2-7; TRBD1 matches 7 bases. The V gene end was trimmed by 6 bases and the J gene end by 5 bases; junction bases not matched to a gene: 4. The CDR3 is 12 amino acids. The V gene's germline CDR1 is MNHEY and CDR2 SMNVEV (reference sequence).

Ten or more counts support this clonotype. The rearrangement uses TRBV10-3 and TRBJ2-7, with TRBD1 identical over 7 bases. V dropped 3 bases and J dropped 4; count of bases not matched to a gene: 3. The germline gives CDR1 ENHRY, CDR2 SYGVKD. This CDR3 has 13 residues. The CDR3 region has the DNA TGTGCCATCAGTGATCAGGGGGAGTACGAGCAGTACTTC. Its protein product is CAISDQGEYEQYF.

This clonotype has a count of ten or more. This rearrangement joins TRBV6-2 or TRBV6-3 to TRBJ1-1; D is possibly TRBD1 (6 bases). The CDR3 is 15 amino acids. V was clipped by 6 bases and J by 0 bases, with 14 bases between them. The germline CDR1 and CDR2 sequences are MNHEY and SVGEGT. The CDR3, as DNA: TGTGCCAGCAGACCCAGGGGCTTCATGAACACTGAAGCTTTCTTT. It encodes CASRPRGFMNTEAFF.

This clonotype was observed at least ten times. This chain connects TRBV4-2 to TRBJ1-5, with 9 bases identical to TRBD1. This CDR3 contains 16 residues. V gave up 4 bases and J gave up 5 bases; unmatched junction bases: 9. Germline CDR1 and CDR2: LGHNA and YNFKEQ. In DNA, the CDR3 is TGTGCCAGCAGCCTCGGTCAGGACAGGGGAGATCAGCCCCAGCATTTT. It translates to CASSLGQDRGDQPQHF.

This clonotype has ten or more counts. The gene calls are TRBV6-1 and TRBJ2-7, with 13 bases fitting TRBD2. Per germline, CDR1 MNHNS and CDR2 SASEGT. Germline trimming cut 6 bases from V and 3 bases from J; bases unmatched to any gene: 5. The CDR3 length is 15 residues. For the CDR3, the DNA is TGTGCCAGCAGCCCCGGACTAGCGGGAGACTACGAGCAGTACTTC. It encodes CASSPGLAGDYEQYF.

This clonotype was counted at least ten times. This chain connects TRBV7-9 to TRBJ2-7, with 7 bases lining up with TRBD1. J was trimmed by 1 base and V by 2 bases; bases with no gene match: 8. Germline V gene lookup returns CDR1 SEHNR and CDR2 FQNEAQ (reference sequence). This CDR3 has 16 amino acids. The CDR3 bases are TGTGCCAGCAGCTTATCTGAGGGGGCCATATCCTACGAGCAGTACTTC. As protein: CASSLSEGAISYEQYF.

The V call is TRBV11-3, the J call TRBJ2-1; D is ambiguous. V gave up 1 base and J gave up 9 bases, with 16 bases separating them. The CDR3 loop spans 15 amino acids. Looked up from germline, CDR1 is SGHNT and CDR2 is YENEEA. The CDR3 DNA follows: TGTGCCAGCAGCTTAGGACGGACGGCGCGTCGTGAGCAGTTCTTC. Translating it yields CASSLGRTARREQFF.

The sample holds many counts of this clonotype. V gene TRBV27 combines with J gene TRBJ2-3; D tentatively reads TRBD1 or TRBD2 (6 bases each). Germline V CDR1 and CDR2: MNHEY, SMNVEV (reference sequence). Trimming cost V 10 bases and J 1 base, with 15 bases left between them. The CDR3 is made up of 14 amino acids. The CDR3 protein is CAIARRGGTDTQYF. As DNA, the CDR3 is TGTGCCATCGCCCGGAGGGGGGGCACAGATACGCAGTATTTT.

This clonotype was seen at least ten times. The CDR3 DNA follows: TGTGCCAGCAGGTCGACAGGGACTGGCTACACCTTC. As protein: CASRSTGTGYTF. The V call is TRBV6-5, the J call TRBJ1-2; 7 bases line up with TRBD1. J gave up 7 bases and V 6 bases, and 5 bases lay outside the gene matches. Per germline, CDR1 MNHEY and CDR2 SVGAGI. The CDR3 length is 12 residues.

This clonotype was seen ten or more times. This chain links TRBV5-5 with TRBJ2-1; no definite D call. CDR3 length: 15 amino acids. With 1 base removed from V and 2 bases from J, the gap between germline ends came to 10 bases. CDR1 is SGHKS and CDR2 is YYEKEE in the germline V gene (reference sequence). The CDR3 is CASSLPQEAYNEQFF. The CDR3 bases are TGTGCCAGCAGCTTGCCACAAGAGGCCTACAATGAGCAGTTCTTC.

This chain joins TRBV5-6 and TRBJ1-2; TRBD1 matches at 8 bases. V was clipped by 1 base and J by 2 bases; unmatched bases: 4. The CDR3 is 15 amino acids. CDR1 and CDR2 from the germline V gene are SGHDT and YYEEEE. CDR3 protein: CASSLIAGGNYGYTF. The DNA for the CDR3 is TGTGCCAGCAGCTTGATTGCAGGGGGCAACTATGGCTACACCTTC.

This clonotype was observed at least ten times. The rearrangement uses TRBV6-1 and TRBJ2-7; 11 bases are shared with TRBD1. CDR3 length: 15 amino acids. Germline assignment: CDR1 MNHNS and CDR2 SASEGT. The V and J ends lost 0 bases and 3 bases, in that order; junction bases with no gene match: 1. CDR3 DNA sequence: TGTGCCAGCAGTGAAGCGGGGACAGGGGGCTACGAGCAGTACTTC. This translates into CASSEAGTGGYEQYF.

This clonotype was counted ten times or more. CDR3 in amino acids: CASSHTDGGSSYNEQFF. CDR3 coding DNA: TGCGCCAGCAGCCATACCGATGGGGGAAGCTCCTACAATGAGCAGTTCTTC. This sequence joins TRBV4-1 and TRBJ2-1; D tentatively fits TRBD1 or TRBD2 (5 bases each). Germline loops: CDR1 MGHRA, CDR2 YSYEKL. V was cut by 3 bases and J by 0 bases, with 15 bases left in between. This CDR3 has 17 residues.

This clonotype was seen repeatedly, ten times or more. The rearrangement uses TRBV7-9 and TRBJ2-5; maybe TRBD1 (5 bases). Trimming removed 3 bases from V and 2 bases from J, with 16 bases in between. The CDR3 consists of 16 residues. The germline V gene has CDR1 SEHNR and CDR2 FQNEAQ (reference sequence). CDR3 coding DNA: TGTGCCAGCAGCTTTAGCCCTGGGGCGTTTCAAGAGACCCAGTACTTC. Amino acids: CASSFSPGAFQETQYF.

This clonotype was detected ten times or more. This sequence joins TRBV6-5 and TRBJ1-3; no reliable D call. Germline V CDR1 and CDR2: MNHEY, SVGAGI. This CDR3 is built from 15 residues. Trimming took off 2 bases at V and 1 base at J, with 9 bases between the two ends. DNA for the CDR3: TGTGCCAGCAGTTACCGGGTCGGGTCTGGAAACACCATATATTTT. Protein product: CASSYRVGSGNTIYF.

There are many counts of this clonotype. The rearrangement uses TRBV27 and TRBJ1-2; no definite D call. V lost 5 bases and J lost 2, with 9 bases in between. Germline V lookup: CDR1 MNHEY, CDR2 SMNVEV (reference sequence). The CDR3 spans 13 residues. Written as DNA, the CDR3 is TGTGCCAGCAGTCCCACAGAAAACTATGGCTACACCTTC. Translating gives CASSPTENYGYTF.

The chain is built from TRBV10-3 and TRBJ2-5; the match to TRBD2 covers 14 bases. Trimming took 3 bases from V and 4 from J; bases not matched to a gene: 13. Germline CDR1 is ENHRY and CDR2 is SYGVKD. This CDR3 comprises 19 residues. CDR3 amino acids: CAISDDGTSGGQGVETQYF. DNA of the CDR3: TGTGCCATCAGTGATGACGGGACTAGCGGGGGTCAAGGGGTAGAGACCCAGTACTTC.

J is TRBJ2-2 and V is TRBV4-1; the D is unclear. V was cut by 1 base and J by 0 bases, with 9 bases left in between. CDR3 length equals 16 residues. Looked up from germline, CDR1 is MGHRA and CDR2 is YSYEKL. The CDR3 coding sequence is TGCGCCAGCAGCCAAGGGGCGATACCGAACACCGGGGAGCTGTTTTTT. Protein product: CASSQGAIPNTGELFF.